The 5 T cell receptor beta chains below all came from one sample that was sequenced in a study of shared clonotypes between healthy human individuals. Assay used: immunoSEQ multiplex PCR; TCRdb lists only in-frame clones, some missing. Of 2,100,000 or so clones listed, more than 90% are singletons. The sequencing sample was made of naive CD4+ T cells sorted from blood. Documented subset: CD45RA+ positively selected. The receptors were gathered from a man aged 18-30 years in good health.

The chain links TRBV30 to TRBJ1-5; the D is unclear. V shed 0 bases and J shed 12 bases, with 15 bases lying between them. Germline CDR1 is GTSNPN and CDR2 is SVGIG (reference sequence). The CDR3 contains 13 residues. The CDR3 nucleotides are TGTGCCTGGAGTGTACATGAGACGGGTTTCCAGCATTTT. Translated, it gives CAWSVHETGFQHF. Looking up the rest from reference TRBV30 and TRBJ1-5 gives the full variable domain: SQTIHQWPATLVQPVGSPLSLECTVEGTSNPNLYWYRQAAGRGLQLLFYSVGIGQISSEVPQNLSASRPQDRQFILSSKKLLLSDSGFYLCAWSVHETGFQHFGDGTRLSIL.

The chain carries TRBV28 and TRBJ1-4; 8 bases match TRBD1. The V and J ends lost 4 bases and 8 bases, in that order; junction bases with no gene match: 3. The CDR3 length is 13 residues. From germline, CDR1 is MDHEN and CDR2 SYDVKM. As DNA, the CDR3 is TGTGCCAGCAGTTCCGACAGGGGCGAAAAACTGTTTTTT. This gives the protein CASSSDRGEKLFF.

Regarding this clone: The sample contains more than one DNA sequence encoding this CDR3. V and J are TRBV28 and TRBJ2-1; weak D call: TRBD2 (5 bases). Germline-derived CDR1 and CDR2 are MDHEN and SYDVKM. Between the trimmed V and J ends, which lost 4 bases and 0 bases, there was a span of 7 bases. This CDR3 has 14 amino acids. CDR3 in amino acids: CASSSGGSYNEQFF. The CDR3 region has the DNA TGTGCCAGCAGTTCAGGAGGCTCCTACAATGAGCAGTTCTTC.

This chain uses TRBV19 with TRBJ2-7, with 14 bases identical to TRBD2. CDR1 is LNHDA and CDR2 is SQIVND in the germline V gene (reference sequence). V trimming: 4 bases; J trimming: 4 bases; junction bases outside the gene matches: 6. The CDR3 totals 16 residues. CDR3 in DNA: TGTGCCAGTAGTACCGGAGGGACTAGCGGGAGATACGAGCAGTACTTC. Residues: CASSTGGTSGRYEQYF.

The gene calls are TRBV5-4 and TRBJ2-1, with TRBD2 matching 7 bases. Per the germline V gene, CDR1 is SGHNT and CDR2 is YYREEE (reference sequence). This CDR3 is built from 15 residues. Losses at the gene ends were 4 bases for V and 0 bases for J; bases not matched to a gene: 4. This chain's CDR3 is CASSASGSSYNEQFF. For the CDR3, the DNA is TGTGCCAGCAGCGCTAGCGGAAGCTCCTACAATGAGCAGTTCTTC.